These 20 T cell receptor beta chains came from one sample sequenced in a study of T cell repertoires in cytomegalovirus infection. TCRdb independently ran MiXCR on the reads; one entry per CDR3 protein. The data contain fewer than 900,000 distinct CDR3 sequences, 25% to 35% of them singletons. These receptors have no identified antigens. The material was cultured CD8+ T cells from PBMCs, obtained from culture after CMV antigen stimulation. Receptors were obtained from a human donor in good health (CMV status not recorded). Some clones in this sample may be carry-over from other donors' samples.

For the CDR3, the DNA is TGCGCCAGCGTTGCGGGACAGAACACTGAAGCTTTCTTT. Translated: CASVAGQNTEAFF. The chain recombines TRBV5-1 with TRBJ1-1; perhaps TRBD1 as D (6 bases). The germline V gene has CDR1 SGHRS and CDR2 YFSETQ. CDR3 length equals 13 residues. V shed 7 bases and J shed 1 base, with 11 bases lying between them.

This clonotype was picked up many times. The chain links TRBV6-1 to TRBJ2-3; the D gene could be TRBD1 or TRBD2 (5 bases each). Germline CDR1 reads MNHNS; CDR2 reads SASEGT. The CDR3 runs 16 residues. Trimming pared 5 bases from V and 3 bases from J, leaving 18 bases between. Written as DNA, the CDR3 is TGTGCCAGCAGTCCGTTTAGTGAGGGACCGACAGATACGCAGTATTTT. This translates into CASSPFSEGPTDTQYF.

This clonotype was counted at least ten times. The chain is built from TRBV7-6 and TRBJ2-7, with 11 bases that match TRBD1. V shed 4 bases, J shed 3 bases, and the junction held 5 bases outside the gene matches. CDR3 length: 15 residues. Germline CDR1 reads SGHVS; CDR2 reads FNYEAQ. DNA for the CDR3: TGTGCCAGCAGCTCCGAGGACAGGGGGCTCTACGAGCAGTACTTC. Its translation: CASSSEDRGLYEQYF.

This clonotype was seen only once. The chain has TRBV29-1 and TRBJ1-2, with D perhaps matching TRBD1 (6 bases). The CDR3 spans 13 residues. Trimming took 8 bases from V and 4 from J, leaving 17 bases between them. Germline CDR1 reads SQVTM; CDR2 reads ANQGSEA. The CDR3 nucleotides read TGCAGCACCATTACCCGGGACACCTATGGCTACACCTTC. Translating gives CSTITRDTYGYTF.

The rearrangement uses TRBV20-1 and TRBJ2-1; TRBD1 might be the D (6 bases). Germline loops: CDR1 DFQATT, CDR2 SNEGSKA (reference sequence). V was clipped by 6 bases and J by 10 bases, with 25 bases between them. The CDR3 is 15 amino acids. The chain's CDR3 is CSATIGQIGGKEQFF. As DNA, the CDR3 is TGCAGTGCCACAATAGGACAGATAGGAGGTAAAGAGCAGTTCTTC.

This clonotype was recorded a few times. The chain recombines TRBV11-2 with TRBJ2-3; 8 nucleotides agree with TRBD2. The CDR3 spans 18 residues. V shed 4 bases, J shed 2 bases, and the junction held 14 bases outside the gene matches. Germline V lookup: CDR1 SGHAT, CDR2 FQNNGV. The CDR3 DNA reads as TGTGCCAGCAGCTCCGCGGGGGGCTCGAGGACATACACAGATACGCAGTATTTT. Translating it yields CASSSAGGSRTYTDTQYF.

DNA for the CDR3: TGTGCCGCCCGGGGGGGCGGACAGCCCCAGCATTTT. Protein product: CAARGGGQPQHF. This sequence joins TRBV6-6 and TRBJ1-5; D is perhaps TRBD1 (6 bases). The CDR3 loop spans 12 amino acids. The V end lost 11 bases, the J end lost 7 bases, and 15 bases lay between the germline ends. Germline V gene sequence: CDR1 MNHNY, CDR2 SVGAGI (reference sequence).

V and J are TRBV5-5 and TRBJ1-1, with a weak D call TRBD1 (6 bases). This CDR3 has 15 amino acids. The V gene's germline CDR1 is SGHKS and CDR2 YYEKEE (reference sequence). Trimming took off 1 base at V and 4 bases at J, with 14 bases between the two ends. The CDR3 loop is CASSLTQGTATEAFF. CDR3 bases: TGTGCCAGCAGCTTGACCCAGGGGACTGCCACTGAAGCTTTCTTT.

In this sample, this clonotype turned up many times. V and J are TRBV7-8 and TRBJ1-4; the D gene is possibly TRBD1 (5 bases). This CDR3 comprises 16 residues. Trimming pared 2 bases from V and 8 bases from J, leaving 18 bases between. Looked up from germline, CDR1 is SGHVS and CDR2 is FQNEAQ. The CDR3 loop is CASSLYVRQMGEKLFF. The DNA for the CDR3 is TGTGCCAGCAGCTTATACGTCCGACAGATGGGAGAAAAACTGTTTTTT. Filled out from reference TRBV7-8 and TRBJ1-4, the complete variable domain reads GAGVSQSPRYKVAKRGQDVALRCDPISGHVSLFWYQQALGQGPEFLTYFQNEAQLDKSGLPSDRFFAERPEGSVSTLKIQRTQQEDSAVYLCASSLYVRQMGEKLFFGSGTQLSVL.

The V call is TRBV29-1, the J call TRBJ2-7; D is uncertain. The CDR3 has 12 residues. Germline CDR1 is SQVTM and CDR2 is ANQGSEA. Trimming shortened V by 1 base and J by 4 bases, and 8 bases separated the two germline ends. The CDR3 sequence: CSVEGFDYEQYF. The CDR3 bases are TGCAGCGTTGAAGGGTTTGATTACGAGCAGTACTTC.

This clonotype came up a few times. The chain recombines TRBV9 with TRBJ1-2, with 8 positions matching TRBD1. CDR3 length equals 15 residues. Germline assignment: CDR1 SGDLS and CDR2 YYNGEE. The trim removed 6 bases at V and 2 bases at J, leaving 9 bases unmatched. CDR3 residues: CASTREAGGNYGYTF. In nucleotides, the CDR3 is TGTGCCAGCACCCGTGAGGCAGGGGGCAACTATGGCTACACCTTC.

The J gene is TRBJ1-2, the V gene TRBV7-9, with D possibly TRBD1 on 5 matching bases. The V and J ends lost 5 bases and 0 bases respectively, with 19 bases between them. The CDR3 is 17 residues long. CDR1 and CDR2 (germline): SEHNR, FQNEAQ (reference sequence). The CDR3 sequence is CASSPQGGALTNYGYTF. The CDR3 DNA sequence: TGTGCCAGCAGCCCCCAGGGAGGGGCACTAACTAACTATGGCTACACCTTC. Drawing the rest from reference TRBV7-9 and TRBJ1-2, the complete variable domain is DTGVSQNPRHKITKRGQNVTFRCDPISEHNRLYWYRQTLGQGPEFLTYFQNEAQLEKSRLLSDRFSAERPKGSFSTLEIQRTEQGDSAMYLCASSPQGGALTNYGYTFGSGTRLTVV.

This clonotype is a singleton in its sample. The rearrangement links TRBV11-1 to TRBJ1-2, with D possibly being TRBD1 (5 bases). The CDR3 has 12 residues. V shed 3 bases and J shed 8 bases, with 10 bases lying between them. Per germline, CDR1 SGHAT and CDR2 FQDESV (reference sequence). DNA for the CDR3: TGTGCCAGCAGCTTCGGGACGTTGGGCTACACCTTC. Amino acids: CASSFGTLGYTF.

The chain couples TRBV15 to TRBJ1-5; D gene uncertain. With 0 bases removed from V and 5 bases from J, the gap between germline ends came to 5 bases. Germline values: CDR1 LNHNV, CDR2 YYDKDF (reference sequence). This CDR3 comprises 13 residues. CDR3 sequence (DNA): TGTGCCACCAGCAGAGATCCGTATCAGCCCCAGCATTTT. It specifies CATSRDPYQPQHF.

The rearrangement joins TRBV5-4 to TRBJ1-1; 9 bases are a match to TRBD1. CDR1 is SGHNT, CDR2 YYREEE, per germline (reference sequence). The CDR3 covers 15 residues. Trimming at V came to 4 bases and at J to 5 bases, leaving 9 bases not matched to a gene. CDR3 residues: CASSPRQGDRTEAFF. The CDR3 region has the DNA TGTGCCAGCAGCCCTCGACAGGGGGATAGGACTGAAGCTTTCTTT.

This clonotype was counted only a few times. This chain uses TRBV6-5 with TRBJ2-5; no clear D. This CDR3 spans 16 amino acids. Germline V lookup: CDR1 MNHEY, CDR2 SVGAGI. V lost 0 bases, J lost 3 bases, and 14 bases lay in between. The CDR3 DNA reads TGTGCCAGCAGTTACTCTGGGTTTATAGGAGAAGAGACCCAGTACTTC. Translating it yields CASSYSGFIGEETQYF.

The V call is TRBV12-3 or TRBV12-4, the J call TRBJ2-7, with 13 bases lining up with TRBD2. This CDR3 comprises 16 residues. Trimming at V came to 4 bases and at J to 4 bases, leaving 7 bases not matched to a gene. The CDR3 spells CASSYSPGLAGYEQYF. CDR3 sequence (DNA): TGTGCCAGCAGTTACTCTCCGGGACTAGCGGGGTACGAGCAGTACTTC.

This clonotype came up once. V and J are TRBV4-3 and TRBJ2-2; the D is unclear. With 3 bases removed from V and 5 bases from J, the gap between germline ends came to 13 bases. The CDR3 is 15 amino acids. CDR1 LGHNA and CDR2 YSLEER come from the germline V gene. CDR3 residues: CASSHKGYDTGELFF. CDR3 in DNA: TGCGCCAGCAGCCACAAGGGCTACGATACCGGGGAGCTGTTTTTT.

This clonotype came up a few times. The chain links TRBV13 to TRBJ2-5; D call uncertain. V lost 5 bases and J lost 6, with 10 bases in between. This CDR3 spans 12 amino acids. The germline V gene has CDR1 PRHDT and CDR2 FYEKMQ (reference sequence). The CDR3 region has the DNA TGTGCCAGCAGCAACAGAGGAAAGACCCAGTACTTC. Translation: CASSNRGKTQYF.

This chain uses TRBV6-6 with TRBJ1-4; no definite D call. V lost 8 bases and J lost 8, with 9 bases in between. The CDR3 sequence is 11 residues long. Germline assignment: CDR1 MNHNY and CDR2 SVGAGI (reference sequence). The CDR3 protein is CASRQAEKLFF. DNA for the CDR3: TGTGCCAGCCGGCAGGCCGAAAAACTGTTTTTT.